This T cell receptor (beta chain) was documented in a study of T cell responses to AZD1222 COVID-19 vaccine. The V end was cut by 0 bases, the J end by 4 bases, with 13 bases between. Looked up from germline, CDR1 is LGHNA and CDR2 is YSLEER. CDR3 length: 16 amino acids. As regards this clone: Its antigen is as yet unknown.

The data were produced by immunoSEQ multiplex PCR, yet TCRdb's version contains in-frame clones alone and is incomplete. The sample holds 150,000 to 200,000 clones; around 91% are singletons and the top ten take about 6.9%. Broader study findings: Vaccine-associated CD4 TCRs spanned spike, dominant at 160-218 and 743-854.

The sequences come from peripheral blood, collected on day 0 of AZD1222 vaccination. This sequence originates from an adult in good health. The chain recombines TRBV4-3 with TRBJ2-1, with TRBD2 as a possible D gene (7 bases). The CDR3: CASSQEEGGTYNEQFF. Written as DNA, the CDR3 is TGCGCCAGCAGCCAAGAGGAGGGGGGGACATACAATGAGCAGTTCTTC.